The source of this T cell receptor (beta chain) is a study of blood T cell repertoires in COVID-19. The protocol was immunoSEQ multiplex PCR, while the TCRdb copy is restricted to in-frame clones and leaves out a portion. The data show 60,000 to 80,000 clones, around nine tenths seen once. The CDR3 has 14 amino acids. The germline V gene has CDR1 SGHRS and CDR2 YFSETQ. J gave up 5 bases and V 4 bases, and 3 bases lay outside the gene matches. The J gene is TRBJ1-5, the V gene TRBV5-1, with 10 positions matching TRBD1. This TCR was sampled from a man aged 65 to 85 with acute or convalescent COVID-19. The sequencing input was peripheral blood. CDR3 in amino acids: CASSTGQGDQPQHF. The CDR3 region has the DNA TGCGCCAGCAGCACAGGACAGGGGGATCAGCCCCAGCATTTT.